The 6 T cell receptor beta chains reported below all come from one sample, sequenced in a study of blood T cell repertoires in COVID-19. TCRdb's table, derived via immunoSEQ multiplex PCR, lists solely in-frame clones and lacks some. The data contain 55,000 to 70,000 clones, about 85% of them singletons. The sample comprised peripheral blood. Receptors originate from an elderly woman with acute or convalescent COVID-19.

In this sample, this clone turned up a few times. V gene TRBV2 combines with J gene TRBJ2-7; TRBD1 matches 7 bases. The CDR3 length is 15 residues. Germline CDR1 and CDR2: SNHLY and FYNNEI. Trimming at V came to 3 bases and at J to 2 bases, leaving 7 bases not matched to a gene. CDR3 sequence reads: CASSESGGIPYEQYF. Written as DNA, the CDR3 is TGTGCCAGCAGTGAGTCAGGGGGTATCCCCTACGAGCAGTACTTC.

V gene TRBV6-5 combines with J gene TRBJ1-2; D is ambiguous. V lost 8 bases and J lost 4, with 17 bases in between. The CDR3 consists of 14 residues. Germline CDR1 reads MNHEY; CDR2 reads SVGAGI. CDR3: CASRSEGAAYGYTF. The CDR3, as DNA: TGTGCCAGCCGGTCCGAGGGAGCGGCCTATGGCTACACCTTC.

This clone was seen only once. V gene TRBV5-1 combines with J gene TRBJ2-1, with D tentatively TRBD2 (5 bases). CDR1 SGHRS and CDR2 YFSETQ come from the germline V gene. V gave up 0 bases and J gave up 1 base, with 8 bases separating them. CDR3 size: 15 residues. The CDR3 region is CASSLDGVSYNEQFF. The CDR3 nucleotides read TGCGCCAGCAGCTTGGACGGGGTTTCCTACAATGAGCAGTTCTTC.

The CDR3 reads CAISDGQGADTQYF. As DNA, the CDR3 is TGTGCCATCAGTGATGGGCAGGGCGCAGATACGCAGTATTTT. This chain joins TRBV10-3 and TRBJ2-3; possibly TRBD1 for D (5 bases). The CDR3 runs to 14 residues. The germline V gene encodes CDR1 ENHRY and CDR2 SYGVKD. Trimming took 3 bases from V and 4 from J, leaving 11 bases between them.

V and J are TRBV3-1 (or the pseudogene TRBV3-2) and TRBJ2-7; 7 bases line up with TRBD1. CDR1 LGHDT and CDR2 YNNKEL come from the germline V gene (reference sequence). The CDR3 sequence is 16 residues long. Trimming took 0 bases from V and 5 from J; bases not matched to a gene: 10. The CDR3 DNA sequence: TGTGCCAGCAGCCAAGAATGGACAGGAAGTTTCCACGAGCAGTACTTC. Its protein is CASSQEWTGSFHEQYF.

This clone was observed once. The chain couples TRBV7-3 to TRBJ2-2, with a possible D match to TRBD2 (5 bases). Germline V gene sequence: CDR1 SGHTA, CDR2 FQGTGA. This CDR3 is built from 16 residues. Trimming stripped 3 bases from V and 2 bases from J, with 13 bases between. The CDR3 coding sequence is TGTGCCAGCAGCTTGGGCGGGCGATTAAACACCGGGGAGCTGTTTTTT. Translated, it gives CASSLGGRLNTGELFF. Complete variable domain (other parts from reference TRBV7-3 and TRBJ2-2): GAGVSQTPSNKVTEKGKYVELRCDPISGHTALYWYRQSLGQGPEFLIYFQGTGAADDSGLPNDRFFAVRPEGSVSTLKIQRTERGDSAVYLCASSLGGRLNTGELFFGEGSRLTVL.